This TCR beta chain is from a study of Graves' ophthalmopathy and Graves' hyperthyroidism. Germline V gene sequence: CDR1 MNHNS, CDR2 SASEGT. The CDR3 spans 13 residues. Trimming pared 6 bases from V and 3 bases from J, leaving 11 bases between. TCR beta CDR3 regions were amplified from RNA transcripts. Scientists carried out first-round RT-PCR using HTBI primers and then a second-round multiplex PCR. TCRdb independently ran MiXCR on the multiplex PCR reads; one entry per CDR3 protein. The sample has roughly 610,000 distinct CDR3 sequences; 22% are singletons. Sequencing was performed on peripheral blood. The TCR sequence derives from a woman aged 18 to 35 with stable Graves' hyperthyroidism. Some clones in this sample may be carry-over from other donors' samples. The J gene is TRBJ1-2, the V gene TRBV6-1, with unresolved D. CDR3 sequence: CASSLRSDYGYTF. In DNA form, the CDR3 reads TGTGCCAGCAGCCTCAGGTCCGACTATGGCTACACCTTC.